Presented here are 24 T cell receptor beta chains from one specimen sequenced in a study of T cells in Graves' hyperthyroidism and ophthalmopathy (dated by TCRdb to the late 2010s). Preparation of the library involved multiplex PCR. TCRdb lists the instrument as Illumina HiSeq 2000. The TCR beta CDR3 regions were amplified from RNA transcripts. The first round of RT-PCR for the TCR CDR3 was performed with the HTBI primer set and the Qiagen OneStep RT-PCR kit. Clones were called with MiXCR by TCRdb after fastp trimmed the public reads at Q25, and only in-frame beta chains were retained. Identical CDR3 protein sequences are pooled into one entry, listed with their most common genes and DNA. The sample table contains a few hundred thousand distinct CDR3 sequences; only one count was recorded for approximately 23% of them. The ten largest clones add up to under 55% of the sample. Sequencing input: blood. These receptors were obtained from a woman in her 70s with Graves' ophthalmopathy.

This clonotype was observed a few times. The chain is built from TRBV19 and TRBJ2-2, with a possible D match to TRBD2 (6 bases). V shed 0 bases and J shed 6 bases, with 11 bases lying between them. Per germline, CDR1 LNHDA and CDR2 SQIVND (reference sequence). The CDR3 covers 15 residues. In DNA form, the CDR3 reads TGTGCCAGTAGTATAGAACCGGGAGACGCCGGGGAGCTGTTTTTT. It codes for CASSIEPGDAGELFF. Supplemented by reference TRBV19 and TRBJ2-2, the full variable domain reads DGGITQSPKYLFRKEGQNVTLSCEQNLNHDAMYWYRQDPGQGLRLIYYSQIVNDFQKGDIAEGYSVSREKKESFPLTVTSAQKNPTAFYLCASSIEPGDAGELFFGEGSRLTVL.

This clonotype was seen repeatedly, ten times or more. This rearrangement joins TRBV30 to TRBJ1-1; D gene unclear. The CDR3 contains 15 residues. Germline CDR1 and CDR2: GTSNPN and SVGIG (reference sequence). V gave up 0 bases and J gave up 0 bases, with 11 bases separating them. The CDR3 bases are TGTGCCTGGAGTGTCCCTACCGGGTTGAACACTGAAGCTTTCTTT. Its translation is CAWSVPTGLNTEAFF.

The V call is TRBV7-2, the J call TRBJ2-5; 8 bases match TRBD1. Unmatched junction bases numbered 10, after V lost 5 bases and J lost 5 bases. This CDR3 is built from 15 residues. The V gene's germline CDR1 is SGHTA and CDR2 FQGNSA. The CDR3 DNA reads TGTGCCAGCAGCCAGGGGGCCTGGGGTAGGGAGACCCAGTACTTC. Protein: CASSQGAWGRETQYF.

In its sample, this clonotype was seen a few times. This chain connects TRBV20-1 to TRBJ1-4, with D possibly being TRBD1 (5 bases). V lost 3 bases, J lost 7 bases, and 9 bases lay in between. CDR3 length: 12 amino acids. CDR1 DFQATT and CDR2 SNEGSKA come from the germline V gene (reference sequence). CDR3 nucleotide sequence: TGCAGTGCTAGGACTGGGACTGAAAAACTGTTTTTT. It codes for CSARTGTEKLFF.

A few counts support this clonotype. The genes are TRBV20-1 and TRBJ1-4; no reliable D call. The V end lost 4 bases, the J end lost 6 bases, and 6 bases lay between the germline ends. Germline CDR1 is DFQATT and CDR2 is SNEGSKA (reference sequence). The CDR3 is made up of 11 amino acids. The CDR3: CSANLDEKLFF. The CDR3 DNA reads TGCAGTGCTAATTTGGATGAAAAACTGTTTTTT.

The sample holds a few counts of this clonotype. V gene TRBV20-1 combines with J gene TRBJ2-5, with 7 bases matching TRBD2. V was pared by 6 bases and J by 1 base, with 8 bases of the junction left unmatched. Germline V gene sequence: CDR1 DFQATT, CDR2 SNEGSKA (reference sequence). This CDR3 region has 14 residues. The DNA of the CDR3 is TGCAGTGCCCCCCTTTTAGCGGGCCAAGAGACCCAGTACTTC. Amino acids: CSAPLLAGQETQYF.

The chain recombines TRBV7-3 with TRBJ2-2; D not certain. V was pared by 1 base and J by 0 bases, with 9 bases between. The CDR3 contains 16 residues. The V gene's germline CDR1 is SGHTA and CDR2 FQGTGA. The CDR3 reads CASSLIGDANTGELFF. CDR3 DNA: TGTGCCAGCAGCTTAATTGGTGACGCGAACACCGGGGAGCTGTTTTTT.

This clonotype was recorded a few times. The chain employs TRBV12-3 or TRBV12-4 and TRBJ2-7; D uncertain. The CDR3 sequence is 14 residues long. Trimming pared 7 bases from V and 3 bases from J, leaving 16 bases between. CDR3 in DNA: TGTGCCAGCAACACCCACGGCCATCGCTACGAGCAGTACTTC. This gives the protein CASNTHGHRYEQYF.

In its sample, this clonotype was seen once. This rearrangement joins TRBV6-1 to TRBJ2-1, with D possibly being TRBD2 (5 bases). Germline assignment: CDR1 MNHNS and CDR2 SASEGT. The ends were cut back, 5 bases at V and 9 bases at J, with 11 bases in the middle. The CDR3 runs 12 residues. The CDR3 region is CASSPGVAEQFF. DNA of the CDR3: TGTGCCAGCAGTCCCGGGGTAGCTGAGCAGTTCTTC.

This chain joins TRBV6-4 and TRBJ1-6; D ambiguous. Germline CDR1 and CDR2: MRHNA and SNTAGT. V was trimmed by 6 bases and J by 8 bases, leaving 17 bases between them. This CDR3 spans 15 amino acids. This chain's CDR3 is CASRDQDKAYSPLHF. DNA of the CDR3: TGTGCCAGCAGGGACCAAGACAAGGCGTATTCACCCCTCCACTTT.

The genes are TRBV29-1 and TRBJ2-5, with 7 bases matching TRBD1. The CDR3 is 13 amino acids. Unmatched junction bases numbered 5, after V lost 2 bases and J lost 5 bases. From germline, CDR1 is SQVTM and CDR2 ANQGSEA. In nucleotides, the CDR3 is TGCAGCGTTGAAAGGGGGCGCTTGGAGACCCAGTACTTC. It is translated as CSVERGRLETQYF.

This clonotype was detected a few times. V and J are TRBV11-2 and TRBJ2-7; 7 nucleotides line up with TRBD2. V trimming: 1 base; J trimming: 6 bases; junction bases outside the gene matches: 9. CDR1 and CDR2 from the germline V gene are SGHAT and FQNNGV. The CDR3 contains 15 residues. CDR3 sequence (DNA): TGTGCCAGCAGCTTAGTGGAGGGAGGGAGGGGCGAGCAGTACTTC. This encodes CASSLVEGGRGEQYF.

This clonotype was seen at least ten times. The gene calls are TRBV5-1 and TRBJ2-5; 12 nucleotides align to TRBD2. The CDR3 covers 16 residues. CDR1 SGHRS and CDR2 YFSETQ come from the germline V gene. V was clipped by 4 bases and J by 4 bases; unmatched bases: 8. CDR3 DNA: TGCGCCAGCAGCCTGAGGACTAGCGGGGTAGGAGAGACCCAGTACTTC. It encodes CASSLRTSGVGETQYF.

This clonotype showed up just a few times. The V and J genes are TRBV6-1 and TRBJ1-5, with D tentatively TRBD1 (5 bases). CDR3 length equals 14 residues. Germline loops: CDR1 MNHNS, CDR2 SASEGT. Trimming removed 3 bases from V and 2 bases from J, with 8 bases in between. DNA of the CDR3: TGTGCCAGCAGTGACTCGGGGGGCAATCAGCCCCAGCATTTT. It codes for CASSDSGGNQPQHF.

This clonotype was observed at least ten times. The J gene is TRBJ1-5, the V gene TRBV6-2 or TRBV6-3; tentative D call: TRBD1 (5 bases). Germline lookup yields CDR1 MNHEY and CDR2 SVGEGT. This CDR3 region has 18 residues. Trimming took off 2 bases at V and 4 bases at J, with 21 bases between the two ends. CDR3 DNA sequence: TGTGCCAGCAGTTACGGGTCAGGGCGCGGGGGGAAGAATCAGCCCCAGCATTTT. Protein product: CASSYGSGRGGKNQPQHF.

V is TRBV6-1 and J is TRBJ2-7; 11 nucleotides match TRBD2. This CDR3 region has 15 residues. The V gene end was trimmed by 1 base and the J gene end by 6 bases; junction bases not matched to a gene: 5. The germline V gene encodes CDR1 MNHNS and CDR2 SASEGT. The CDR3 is CASSEVAGGPGEQYF. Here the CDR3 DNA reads TGTGCCAGCAGTGAAGTAGCGGGAGGGCCCGGCGAGCAGTACTTC.

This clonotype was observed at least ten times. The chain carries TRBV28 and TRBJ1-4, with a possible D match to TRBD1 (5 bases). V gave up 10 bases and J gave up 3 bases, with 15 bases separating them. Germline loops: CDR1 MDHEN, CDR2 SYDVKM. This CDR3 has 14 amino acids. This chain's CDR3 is CATGTPIPNEKLFF. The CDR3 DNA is TGTGCCACCGGGACGCCGATACCTAATGAAAAACTGTTTTTT. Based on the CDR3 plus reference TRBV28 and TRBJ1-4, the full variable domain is DVKVTQSSRYLVKRTGEKVFLECVQDMDHENMFWYRQDPGLGLRLIYFSYDVKMKEKGDIPEGYSVSREKKERFSLILESASTNQTSMYLCATGTPIPNEKLFFGSGTQLSVL.

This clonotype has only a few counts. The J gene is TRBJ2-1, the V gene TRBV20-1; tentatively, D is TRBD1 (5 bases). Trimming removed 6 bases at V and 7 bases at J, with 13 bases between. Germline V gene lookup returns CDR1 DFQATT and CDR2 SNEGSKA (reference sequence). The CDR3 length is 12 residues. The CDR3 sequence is CSAPTDSNEQFF. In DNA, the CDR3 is TGCAGTGCCCCGACCGACAGTAATGAGCAGTTCTTC.

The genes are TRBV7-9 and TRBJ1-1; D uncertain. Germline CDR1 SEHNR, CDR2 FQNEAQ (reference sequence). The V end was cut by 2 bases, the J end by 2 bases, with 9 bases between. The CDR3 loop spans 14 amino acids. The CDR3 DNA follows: TGTGCCAGCAGCTTATCCGACCCCAACACTGAAGCTTTCTTT. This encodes CASSLSDPNTEAFF.

The CDR3, as DNA: TGTGCCACCAGCAGAGGGCCGGGAATGAACACTGAAGCTTTCTTT. Protein: CATSRGPGMNTEAFF. V is TRBV15 and J is TRBJ1-1; D is ambiguous. Trimming removed 1 base at V and 0 bases at J, with 9 bases between. CDR1 is LNHNV, CDR2 YYDKDF, per germline (reference sequence). The CDR3 is 15 amino acids.

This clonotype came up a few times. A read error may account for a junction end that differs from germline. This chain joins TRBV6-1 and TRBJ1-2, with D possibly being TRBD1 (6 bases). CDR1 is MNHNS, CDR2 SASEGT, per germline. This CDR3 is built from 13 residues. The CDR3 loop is CASNERGGTGYTF. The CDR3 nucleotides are TGTGCCAGCAATGAAAGGGGGGGAACTGGCTACACCTTC.

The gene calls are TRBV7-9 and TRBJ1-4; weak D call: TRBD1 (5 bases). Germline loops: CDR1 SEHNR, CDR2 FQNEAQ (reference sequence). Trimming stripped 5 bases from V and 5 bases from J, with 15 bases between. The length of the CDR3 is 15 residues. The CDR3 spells CASSPVAGRNEKLFF. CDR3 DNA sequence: TGTGCCAGCAGCCCGGTGGCAGGGCGGAATGAAAAACTGTTTTTT.

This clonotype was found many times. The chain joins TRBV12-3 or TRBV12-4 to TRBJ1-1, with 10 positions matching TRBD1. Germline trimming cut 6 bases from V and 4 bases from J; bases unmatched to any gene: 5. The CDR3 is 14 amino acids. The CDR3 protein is CASSTTGGGTEAFF. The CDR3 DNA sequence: TGTGCCAGCAGCACGACAGGGGGCGGCACTGAAGCTTTCTTT.

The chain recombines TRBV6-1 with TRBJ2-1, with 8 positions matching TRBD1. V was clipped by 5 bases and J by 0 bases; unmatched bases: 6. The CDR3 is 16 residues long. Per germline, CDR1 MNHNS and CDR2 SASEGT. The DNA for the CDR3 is TGTGCCAGCAGTTTGGACAGGGCGAGCTCCTACAATGAGCAGTTCTTC. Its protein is CASSLDRASSYNEQFF.